These 24 T cell receptor beta chains came from one sample sequenced in a study of identical twins (TCRdb year 2016). Library creation used 5' RACE. TCRdb names Illumina HiSeq 2000 as the instrument used. The raw public reads went through TCRdb reprocessing: fastp at Q25, MiXCR clone calling, in-frame beta chains kept. Each record represents a unique CDR3 protein, reported with the most common genes and DNA among its rows. Across this sample there are 1.5 million to 2 million distinct CDR3 sequences, with roughly 35% seen only once. The ten top clones hold about 0.3% of the sample. The specimen was cord blood. These receptor sequences come from a newborn girl in good health.

The chain has TRBV11-2 and TRBJ1-4; the match to TRBD1 covers 9 bases. J lost 6 bases, V lost 3 bases, and 5 bases had no gene match. The CDR3 runs to 15 residues. Per the germline V gene, CDR1 is SGHAT and CDR2 is FQNNGV. CDR3 bases: TGTGCCAGCAGCTTCGTGACAGGGGGTCATGAAAAACTGTTTTTT. It encodes CASSFVTGGHEKLFF.

This clonotype was observed a few times. The chain links TRBV12-3 or TRBV12-4 to TRBJ2-3, with 10 bases that match TRBD2. V was pared by 3 bases and J by 6 bases, with 9 bases of the junction left unmatched. The CDR3 runs 16 residues. CDR3 region: CASSFRAGGSRDTQYF. The CDR3 region has the DNA TGTGCCAGCAGTTTTAGAGCGGGAGGGAGTCGGGATACGCAGTATTTT.

This clonotype was counted only a few times. Here the CDR3 reads CASSHGLAGWDEQFF. The CDR3 nucleotides read TGTGCCAGCAGCCACGGACTAGCGGGGTGGGATGAGCAGTTCTTC. The V call is TRBV2, the J call TRBJ2-1; 12 positions match TRBD2. V lost 6 bases, J lost 8 bases, and 8 bases stayed unmatched. The CDR3 contains 15 residues. The germline CDR1 and CDR2 sequences are SNHLY and FYNNEI.

This clonotype was counted a few times. The chain joins TRBV20-1 to TRBJ2-3; 10 positions agree with TRBD1. Per germline, CDR1 DFQATT and CDR2 SNEGSKA (reference sequence). The CDR3 loop spans 16 amino acids. J lost 1 base, V lost 0 bases, and 4 bases had no gene match. The CDR3, as DNA: TGCAGTGCTAGAGATGGGGGACAGGGGCGCACAGATACGCAGTATTTT. As protein: CSARDGGQGRTDTQYF.

The V and J genes are TRBV3-1 and TRBJ2-3; TRBD2 matches at 8 bases. The CDR3 contains 15 residues. Germline V gives CDR1 LGHDT, CDR2 YNNKEL (reference sequence). J was trimmed by 1 base and V by 7 bases; bases with no gene match: 7. The CDR3 DNA reads TGTGCCAGCACCCGACTAGCGACCGGCACAGATACGCAGTATTTT. Translated, it gives CASTRLATGTDTQYF.

This clonotype was counted a few times. The CDR3 loop is CSATLDSPREQYF. CDR3 nucleotides: TGCAGTGCTACTCTGGACAGCCCCCGGGAGCAGTACTTC. V and J are TRBV20-1 and TRBJ2-5; either TRBD1 or TRBD2 may supply D (6 bases each). V shed 4 bases and J shed 11 bases, with 20 bases lying between them. Germline V gene sequence: CDR1 DFQATT, CDR2 SNEGSKA (reference sequence). The length of the CDR3 is 13 residues.

The chain carries TRBV5-1 and TRBJ2-3; 7 bases are shared with TRBD2. The V gene end was trimmed by 0 bases and the J gene end by 5 bases; junction bases not matched to a gene: 9. Germline-derived CDR1 and CDR2 are SGHRS and YFSETQ. The length of the CDR3 is 16 residues. Here the CDR3 reads CASSLGLPASGDTQYF. In DNA, the CDR3 is TGCGCCAGCAGCTTGGGCTTGCCGGCTAGCGGAGATACGCAGTATTTT.

A few counts support this clonotype. This sequence joins TRBV10-3 and TRBJ2-1, with 14 bases identical to TRBD2. The CDR3 runs 16 residues. CDR1 is ENHRY, CDR2 SYGVKD, per germline. V trimming: 6 bases; J trimming: 5 bases; junction bases outside the gene matches: 6. The CDR3 nucleotides read TGTGCCATCAGCGCCGGGACTAGCGGGGGCCACAATGAGCAGTTCTTC. Translated, it gives CAISAGTSGGHNEQFF.

This chain links TRBV4-2 with TRBJ1-2; D is perhaps TRBD1 (6 bases). CDR3 length equals 18 residues. Germline values: CDR1 LGHNA, CDR2 YNFKEQ. The V and J ends lost 0 bases and 2 bases respectively, with 19 bases between them. CDR3 nucleotide sequence: TGTGCCAGCAGCCAAGAACCCCCACAGGGTTGGGGGAACTATGGCTACACCTTC. Its protein product is CASSQEPPQGWGNYGYTF.

The V gene is TRBV5-1, the J gene TRBJ2-5, with 7 bases aligning to TRBD1. The CDR3 covers 14 residues. The junction had 4 bases not matched to a gene; V was cut back by 4 bases and J by 1 base. CDR1 is SGHRS and CDR2 is YFSETQ in the germline V gene. Here the CDR3 DNA reads TGCGCCAGCAGCGTACAGGGGACCCAAGAGACCCAGTACTTC. Translated, it gives CASSVQGTQETQYF.

V and J are TRBV6-1 and TRBJ1-4, with D tentatively TRBD1 (6 bases). The germline V and J ends were trimmed by 4 bases and 6 bases, with 12 bases remaining between them. This CDR3 contains 14 residues. CDR1 and CDR2 (germline): MNHNS, SASEGT. CDR3 nucleotides: TGTGCCAGCAGTGCGGGGGCGCAGGATGAAAAACTGTTTTTT. As protein: CASSAGAQDEKLFF.

This clonotype was observed a few times. This sequence joins TRBV7-9 and TRBJ2-7, with D tentatively TRBD2 (5 bases). The closer fit of TRBJ2-5 to the DNA end suggests the J call may be wrong. The V gene's germline CDR1 is SEHNR and CDR2 FQNEAQ (reference sequence). This CDR3 region has 13 residues. CDR3 sequence reads: CASSAGVGETQYF. CDR3 nucleotides: TGTGCCAGCAGCGCGGGTGTCGGGGAGACCCAGTACTTC.

This clonotype was found a few times. This chain uses TRBV6-6 with TRBJ1-5, with D possibly being TRBD1 (6 bases). Germline lookup yields CDR1 MNHNY and CDR2 SVGAGI (reference sequence). This CDR3 has 16 residues. Trimming cost V 3 bases and J 7 bases, with 19 bases left between them. CDR3 protein: CASSYPVRQQGQPQHF. The CDR3 DNA reads as TGTGCCAGCAGTTATCCAGTACGGCAACAGGGACAGCCCCAGCATTTT.

This clonotype occurred a few times. This rearrangement joins TRBV2 to TRBJ2-7; 13 nucleotides line up with TRBD2. V lost 2 bases, J lost 6 bases, and 4 bases stayed unmatched. The length of the CDR3 is 15 residues. The germline gives CDR1 SNHLY, CDR2 FYNNEI. CDR3: CASSERTSGSGEQYF. The CDR3 DNA reads TGTGCCAGCAGTGAACGGACTAGCGGGAGTGGCGAGCAGTACTTC. The variable domain in full, with the rest retrieved from reference TRBV2 and TRBJ2-7, is EPEVTQTPSHQVTQMGQEVILRCVPISNHLYFYWYRQILGQKVEFLVSFYNNEISEKSEIFDDQFSVERPDGSNFTLKIRSTKLEDSAMYFCASSERTSGSGEQYFGPGTRLTVT.

The V and J genes are TRBV20-1 and TRBJ1-5; 7 bases align to TRBD1. V lost 0 bases, J lost 6 bases, and 5 bases stayed unmatched. CDR3 length: 14 residues. Germline values: CDR1 DFQATT, CDR2 SNEGSKA (reference sequence). The CDR3 spells CSARDFGDSQPQHF. The CDR3 nucleotides read TGCAGTGCTAGAGATTTTGGGGACAGTCAGCCCCAGCATTTT.

This clonotype was detected only a few times. The rearrangement links TRBV7-2 to TRBJ2-3; 9 nucleotides align to TRBD2. The V and J ends lost 1 base and 5 bases, in that order; junction bases with no gene match: 4. The CDR3 has 15 residues. Germline lookup yields CDR1 SGHTA and CDR2 FQGNSA. For the CDR3, the DNA is TGTGCCAGCAGCTTAGTAGCGGGAGTGAGAGATACGCAGTATTTT. Translating gives CASSLVAGVRDTQYF.

The chain employs TRBV5-5 and TRBJ2-3; 7 positions match TRBD2. This CDR3 is 14 amino acids long. Trimming cost V 6 bases and J 12 bases; bases outside gene matches: 16. From germline, CDR1 is SGHKS and CDR2 YYEKEE (reference sequence). In DNA, the CDR3 is TGTGCCAGCAAGAGCTTGGCCTCTTCTAGCGGACAGTATTTT. Amino acids: CASKSLASSSGQYF.

J is TRBJ2-1 and V is TRBV2, with 10 nucleotides matching TRBD2. The trim removed 11 bases at V and 3 bases at J, leaving 7 bases unmatched. From germline, CDR1 is SNHLY and CDR2 FYNNEI. This CDR3 comprises 14 residues. The CDR3 region is CAAYLAGVYNEQFF. The CDR3 bases are TGTGCCGCCTATCTAGCGGGGGTCTACAATGAGCAGTTCTTC.

This clonotype appeared many times. The chain has TRBV2 and TRBJ2-3; D is perhaps TRBD1 or TRBD2 (5 bases each). The CDR3 runs to 14 residues. V was pared by 7 bases and J by 2 bases, with 13 bases between. Germline V CDR1 and CDR2: SNHLY, FYNNEI. The CDR3 DNA reads as TGTGCCAGCATTTCCGGGACCCCCACAGATACGCAGTATTTT. Translated: CASISGTPTDTQYF.

The genes are TRBV18 and TRBJ1-1; no reliable D call. The length of the CDR3 is 14 residues. V was cut by 4 bases and J by 0 bases, with 9 bases left in between. CDR1 and CDR2 from the germline V gene are KGHSH and LQKENI. In DNA form, the CDR3 reads TGTGCCAGCTCACGGGTGGCGATGAACACTGAAGCTTTCTTT. It specifies CASSRVAMNTEAFF.

The V and J genes are TRBV20-1 and TRBJ2-7; 12 positions agree with TRBD2. After removal of 3 bases from V and 7 bases from J, the junction contained 7 bases not matched to a gene. The CDR3 sequence is 14 residues long. Germline V lookup: CDR1 DFQATT, CDR2 SNEGSKA (reference sequence). In DNA form, the CDR3 reads TGCAGTGCTAGCCCTAGCGGGAGGGCCAGGGAGCAGTACTTC. Protein product: CSASPSGRAREQYF.

The chain has TRBV13 and TRBJ2-3; D could derive from TRBD1 or TRBD2 (6 bases each). V lost 4 bases and J lost 2, with 19 bases in between. Germline CDR1 is PRHDT and CDR2 is FYEKMQ (reference sequence). The CDR3 totals 17 residues. CDR3 DNA: TGTGCCAGCAGCTCGCCATGGGGGGCCTTCGACACAGATACGCAGTATTTT. Amino acid sequence: CASSSPWGAFDTDTQYF.

This clonotype was detected a few times. This chain's CDR3 is CASSLISGTSSNEQFF. DNA for the CDR3: TGCGCCAGCAGCTTGATATCCGGGACTAGCTCCAATGAGCAGTTCTTC. V and J are TRBV5-1 and TRBJ2-1, with TRBD2 matching 9 bases. V shed 1 base and J 6 bases; nucleotides not matched to a gene: 8. The CDR3 loop spans 16 amino acids. Germline CDR1 and CDR2: SGHRS and YFSETQ.

The genes are TRBV20-1 and TRBJ2-4, with D maybe TRBD2 (5 bases). Judging by the DNA end, TRBJ2-7 fits better; the J call may be wrong. The CDR3 is 14 amino acids. Germline V gives CDR1 DFQATT, CDR2 SNEGSKA (reference sequence). CDR3 protein: CSARLQVVGSEQYF. The DNA for the CDR3 is TGCAGTGCTAGACTCCAGGTGGTAGGGAGCGAGCAGTACTTC.